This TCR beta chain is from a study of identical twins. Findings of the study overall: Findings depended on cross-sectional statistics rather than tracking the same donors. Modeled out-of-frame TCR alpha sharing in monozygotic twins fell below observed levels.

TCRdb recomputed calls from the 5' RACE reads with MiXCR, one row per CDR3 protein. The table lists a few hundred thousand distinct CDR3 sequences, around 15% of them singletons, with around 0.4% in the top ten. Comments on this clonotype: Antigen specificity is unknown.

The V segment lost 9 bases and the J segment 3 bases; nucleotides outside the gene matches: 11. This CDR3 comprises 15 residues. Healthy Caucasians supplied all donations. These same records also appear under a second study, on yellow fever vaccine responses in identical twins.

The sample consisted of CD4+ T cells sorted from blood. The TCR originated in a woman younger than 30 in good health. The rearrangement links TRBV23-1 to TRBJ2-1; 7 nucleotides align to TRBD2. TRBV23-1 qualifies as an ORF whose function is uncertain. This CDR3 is CASAGLQHNYNEQFF. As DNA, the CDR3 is TGCGCCAGTGCGGGACTACAACATAACTACAATGAGCAGTTCTTC.